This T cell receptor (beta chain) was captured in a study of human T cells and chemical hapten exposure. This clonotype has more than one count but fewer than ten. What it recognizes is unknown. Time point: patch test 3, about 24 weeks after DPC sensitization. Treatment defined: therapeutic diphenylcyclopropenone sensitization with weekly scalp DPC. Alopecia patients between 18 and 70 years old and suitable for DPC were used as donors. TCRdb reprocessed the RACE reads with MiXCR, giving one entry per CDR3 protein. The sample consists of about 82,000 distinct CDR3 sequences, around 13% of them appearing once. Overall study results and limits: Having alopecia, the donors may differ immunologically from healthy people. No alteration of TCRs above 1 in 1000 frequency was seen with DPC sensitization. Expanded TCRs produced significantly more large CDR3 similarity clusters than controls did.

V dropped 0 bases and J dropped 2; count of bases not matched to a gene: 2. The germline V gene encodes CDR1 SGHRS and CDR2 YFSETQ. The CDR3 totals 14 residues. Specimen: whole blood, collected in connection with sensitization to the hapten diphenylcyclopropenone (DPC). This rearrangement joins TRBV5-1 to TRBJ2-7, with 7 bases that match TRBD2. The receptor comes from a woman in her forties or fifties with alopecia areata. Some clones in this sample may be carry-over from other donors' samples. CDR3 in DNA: TGCGCCAGCAGCTTGGCGCTAGCGGCCTACGAGCAGTACTTC. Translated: CASSLALAAYEQYF.